This entry describes one TCR beta chain. The target antigen is unknown. Germline CDR1 ENHRY, CDR2 SYGVKD. Trimming removed 10 bases from V and 5 bases from J; junction bases left unmatched: 15. The CDR3 is 15 amino acids. The record originates from a study of regulatory T cells in long-lasting Graves disease. Findings and caveats of the study: Those with persistent Graves' had less TCR diversity than newly diagnosed patients. Persistent disease showed a preference for TRBV28, TRBJ1-2 and TRBJ2-5.

Construction of the TCR beta libraries employed iRepertoire HTBI primers in conjunction with Arm-PCR of CDR3 regions. TCRdb used MiXCR to reprocess the multiplex PCR reads, holding one entry per CDR3 protein. The sample lists more than 650,000 distinct CDR3 sequences, about 32% occurring once. As for time point: persistent/refractory GD, antithyroid drugs over 5 years with positive TRAb. The TCR library was made from RNA that had been extracted from PBMCs in TRIzol. Patients were enrolled at an endocrinology department in Xi'an, China. This clonotype was sampled from a female donor with Graves disease. This specimen consisted of peripheral blood mononuclear cells (PBMCs), obtained when the disease was refractory, from a patient treated with antithyroid drugs. The gene calls are TRBV10-3 and TRBJ2-7, with TRBD1 matching over 9 bases. The CDR3 sequence is CATRRQGQGDNEQYF. CDR3 DNA: TGTGCCACCAGGCGGCAGGGACAGGGAGACAACGAGCAGTACTTC.